The T cell receptor beta chain described here comes from a study of blood T cell repertoires in COVID-19 (dated by TCRdb to about 2020). About the investigation overall: Samples from collaborators originated in the United States, Italy and Spain and spanned both the acute and convalescent phases of COVID-19. The material from the prospective study consisted of cDNA or gDNA derived from T cells, B-cell-depleted T cells, or PBMCs. Subjects who had been exposed to COVID-19, were actively infected with it, or had recovered from it provided the deeply sampled blood TCRbeta repertoires that made up the dataset. The repertoires were released in a freely available public database intended as a resource for research on the immune response to SARS-CoV-2. Samples came from the ongoing ImmuneRACE study (first 160 participants) plus 1,254 subjects from 6 global collaborators. The sample metadata nearly always contained a de-identified subject ID, COVID-19 status, age in years and sex. Where available, HLA class I and class II types were obtained from metadata supplied by the sample provider rather than from assay-based typing. What the work shows at the level of the full study, not this receptor alone: How much clinical and demographic metadata was included differed by source and by participant, and the metadata was provided uncurated.

Collaborating institutions collected whole blood in K2EDTA tubes following their own protocols. For TCRbeta analysis, collaborator samples were shipped as frozen whole blood, as isolated PBMCs, or as DNA extracted from either sample type. TCRbeta CDR3 regions were amplified from genomic DNA using the immunoSEQ Assay, a bias-controlled multiplex PCR. Per the authors' processing: Within the assay, amplification of reference gene primers was used to estimate how many nucleated cells each sample contained. Sequence reads were collapsed and filtered to measure the absolute abundance of every unique TCRbeta CDR3 rearrangement. For each sample, productive Simpson clonality was calculated by taking the square root of Simpson's diversity index across productive rearrangements. The clones in this table, taken by TCRdb from immuneACCESS, are in-frame only. Not every clone is retained; where verified, under half of the shortfall comes from an unresolved V gene, and the cause of the rest is unknown. The D gene and trimming were derived from the DNA, and the V and J assignments and clone size from that table. For this sample there are more than 55,000 clones; about 91% appear just once. About 4.4% of the sample is in the top ten clones.

Concerning this clone itself: It lacks a known antigen. It has no much larger one-base neighbor in the sample; base qualities were not kept.

This clonotype originated in a man aged 60-69 years with acute or convalescent COVID-19. The sequenced sample was peripheral blood.

The CDR3 corresponds to CASSNAQPTSFGEEQYF. DNA sequence: TGTGCCAGCAGCAACGCCCAGCCGACTAGCTTCGGGGAGGAGCAGTACTTC. The chain is encoded by TRBV21-1 joined to TRBJ2-7; TRBD2, the D gene given by the table, was not confirmed from the DNA. TRBV21-1 is a pseudogene segment. Its CDR3 holds 17 amino acids, cysteine through phenylalanine. The kept DNA is CDR3 alone, 51 bases in frame from the first base.